This is a list of T cell receptor beta chains from one sample in a study of blood T cell repertoires in COVID-19. Data came from immunoSEQ multiplex PCR; TCRdb stores just in-frame clones and leaves some out. This sample has some 220,000 clones, with approximately 82% found just once. Sequencing was carried out using peripheral blood. The origin of the receptors is a man aged 45-65 years with active or convalescent COVID-19. Both conserved end residues are part of each CDR3.

v_gene: TRBV19; j_gene: TRBJ2-2; CDR3aa: CASSTGVTGELFF
v_gene: TRBV5-1; j_gene: TRBJ2-3; CDR3aa: CASSPLSGADTQYF
v_gene: TRBV14; j_gene: TRBJ2-1; CDR3aa: CASSQGASKGDEQFF
v_gene: TRBV10-3; j_gene: TRBJ1-6; CDR3aa: CATATGLNSPLHF
v_gene: TRBV28; j_gene: TRBJ2-5; CDR3aa: CASRQGWQETQYF
v_gene: TRBV5-1; j_gene: TRBJ1-2; CDR3aa: CASSFLQAPYGYTF
v_gene: TRBV4-3; j_gene: TRBJ1-1; CDR3aa: CASSQLTGLGNTEAFF
v_gene: TRBV5-4; j_gene: TRBJ1-4; CDR3aa: CASSERDGGEKLFF
v_gene: TRBV7-8; j_gene: TRBJ1-2; CDR3aa: CASSITGANYGYTF
v_gene: TRBV18; j_gene: TRBJ1-6; CDR3aa: CASSPGTGANSPLHF
v_gene: TRBV2; j_gene: TRBJ2-7; CDR3aa: CASQDRGHEQYF
v_gene: TRBV18; j_gene: TRBJ1-1; CDR3aa: CASSPTESWRNTEAFF